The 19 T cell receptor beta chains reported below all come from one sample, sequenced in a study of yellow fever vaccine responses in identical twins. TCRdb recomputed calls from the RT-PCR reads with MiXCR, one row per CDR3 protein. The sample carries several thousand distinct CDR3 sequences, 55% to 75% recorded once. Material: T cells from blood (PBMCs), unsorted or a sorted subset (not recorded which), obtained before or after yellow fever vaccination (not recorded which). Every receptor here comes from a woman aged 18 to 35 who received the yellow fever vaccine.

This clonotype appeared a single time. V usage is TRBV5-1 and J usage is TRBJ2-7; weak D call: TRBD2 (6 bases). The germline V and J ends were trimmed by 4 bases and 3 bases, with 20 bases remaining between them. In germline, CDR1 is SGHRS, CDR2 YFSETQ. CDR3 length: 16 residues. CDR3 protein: CASSLVMGGGSYEQYF. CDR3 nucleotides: TGCGCCAGCAGCCTCGTCATGGGGGGAGGAAGCTACGAGCAGTACTTC.

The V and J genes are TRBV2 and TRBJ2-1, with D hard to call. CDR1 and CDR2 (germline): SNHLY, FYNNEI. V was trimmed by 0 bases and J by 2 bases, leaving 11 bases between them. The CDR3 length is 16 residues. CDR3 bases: TGTGCCAGCAGTGAAGCAACATTCGCTACCTACAATGAGCAGTTCTTC. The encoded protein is CASSEATFATYNEQFF.

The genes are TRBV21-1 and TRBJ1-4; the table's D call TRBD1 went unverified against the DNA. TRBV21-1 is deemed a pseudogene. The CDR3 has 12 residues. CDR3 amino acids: CASSKQGDELFF. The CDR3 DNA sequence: TGTGCCAGCAGCAAACAGGGGGATGAACTGTTTTTT.

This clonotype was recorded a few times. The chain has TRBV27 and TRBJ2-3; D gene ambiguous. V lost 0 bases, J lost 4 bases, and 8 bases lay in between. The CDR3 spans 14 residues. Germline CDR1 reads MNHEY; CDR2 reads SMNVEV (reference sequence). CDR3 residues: CASSLSGSADTQYF. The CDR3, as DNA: TGTGCCAGCAGTTTATCGGGTTCGGCAGATACGCAGTATTTT.

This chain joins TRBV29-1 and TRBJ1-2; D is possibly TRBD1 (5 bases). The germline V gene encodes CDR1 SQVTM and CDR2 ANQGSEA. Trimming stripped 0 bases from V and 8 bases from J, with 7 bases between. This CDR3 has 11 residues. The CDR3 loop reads CSVEDRAGYTF. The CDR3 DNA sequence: TGCAGCGTTGAAGACAGGGCAGGCTACACCTTC.

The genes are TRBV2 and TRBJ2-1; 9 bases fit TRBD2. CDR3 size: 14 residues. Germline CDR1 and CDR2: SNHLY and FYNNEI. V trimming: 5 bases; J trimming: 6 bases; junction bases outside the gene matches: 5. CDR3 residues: CASSPGGGVNEQFF. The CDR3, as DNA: TGTGCCAGCAGTCCCGGCGGGGGGGTCAATGAGCAGTTCTTC.

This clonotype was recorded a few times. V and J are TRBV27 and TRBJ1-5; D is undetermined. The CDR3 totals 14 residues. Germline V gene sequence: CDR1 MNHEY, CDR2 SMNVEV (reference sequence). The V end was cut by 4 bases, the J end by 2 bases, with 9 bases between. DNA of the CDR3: TGTGCCAGCAGTTCGTCCCGCGGCAATCAGCCCCAGCATTTT. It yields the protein CASSSSRGNQPQHF.

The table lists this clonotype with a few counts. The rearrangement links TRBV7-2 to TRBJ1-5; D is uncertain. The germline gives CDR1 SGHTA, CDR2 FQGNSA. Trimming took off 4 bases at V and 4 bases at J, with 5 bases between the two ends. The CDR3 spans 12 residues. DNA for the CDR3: TGTGCCAGCAGCTCTCCAAATCAGCCCCAGCATTTT. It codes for CASSSPNQPQHF.

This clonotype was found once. CDR3 DNA sequence: TGTGCCAGCAGCTCCCGGGACAGGGGGTACGAGCAGTACTTC. Translating gives CASSSRDRGYEQYF. The chain carries TRBV7-8 and TRBJ2-7; 11 nucleotides line up with TRBD1. Per germline, CDR1 SGHVS and CDR2 FQNEAQ. CDR3 length: 14 amino acids. J gave up 4 bases and V 4 bases, and 3 bases lay outside the gene matches.

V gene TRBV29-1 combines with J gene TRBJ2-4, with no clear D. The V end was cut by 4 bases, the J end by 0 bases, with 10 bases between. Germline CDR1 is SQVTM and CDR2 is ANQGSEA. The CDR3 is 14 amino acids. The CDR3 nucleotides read TGCAGCGTTGTCTCGCATCTAGCCAAAAACATTCAGTACTTC. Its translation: CSVVSHLAKNIQYF.

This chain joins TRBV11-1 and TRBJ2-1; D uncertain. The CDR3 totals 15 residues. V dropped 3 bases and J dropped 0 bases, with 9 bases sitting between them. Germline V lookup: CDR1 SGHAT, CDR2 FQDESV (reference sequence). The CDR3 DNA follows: TGTGCCAGCAGCTTGTCTGCCGGCTCCTACAATGAGCAGTTCTTC. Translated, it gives CASSLSAGSYNEQFF.

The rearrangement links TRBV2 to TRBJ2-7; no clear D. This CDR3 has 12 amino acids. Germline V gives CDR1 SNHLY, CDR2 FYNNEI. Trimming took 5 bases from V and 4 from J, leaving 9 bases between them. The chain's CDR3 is CASSSVSYEQYF. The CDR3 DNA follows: TGTGCCAGCAGTTCCGTATCTTACGAGCAGTACTTC.

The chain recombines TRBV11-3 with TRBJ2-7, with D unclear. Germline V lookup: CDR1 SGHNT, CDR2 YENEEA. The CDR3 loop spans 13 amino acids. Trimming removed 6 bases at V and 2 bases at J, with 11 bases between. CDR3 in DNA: TGTGCCAGCAGTCACGAGAATACCTACGAGCAGTACTTC. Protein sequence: CASSHENTYEQYF.

The CDR3 nucleotides read TGCAGCGTTGTACCAGGGGGCGATCAGCCCCAGCATTTT. Translating it yields CSVVPGGDQPQHF. The genes are TRBV29-1 and TRBJ1-5; 8 bases align to TRBD1. V was pared by 4 bases and J by 5 bases, with 4 bases of the junction left unmatched. The CDR3 has 13 amino acids. Germline CDR1 reads SQVTM; CDR2 reads ANQGSEA.

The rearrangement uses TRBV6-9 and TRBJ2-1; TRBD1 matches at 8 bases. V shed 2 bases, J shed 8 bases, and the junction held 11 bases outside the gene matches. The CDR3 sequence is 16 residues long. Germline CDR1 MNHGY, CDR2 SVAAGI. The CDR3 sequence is CASSYTWTGRYDEQFF. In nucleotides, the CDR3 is TGTGCCAGCAGTTATACTTGGACAGGGAGGTATGATGAGCAGTTCTTC.

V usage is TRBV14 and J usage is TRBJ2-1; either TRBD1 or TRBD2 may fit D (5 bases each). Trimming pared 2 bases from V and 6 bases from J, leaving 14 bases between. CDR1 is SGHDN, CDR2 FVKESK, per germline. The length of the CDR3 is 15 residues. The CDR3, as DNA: TGTGCCAGCAGCCAATACCCAGGGAGAGTCAATGAGCAGTTCTTC. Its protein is CASSQYPGRVNEQFF.

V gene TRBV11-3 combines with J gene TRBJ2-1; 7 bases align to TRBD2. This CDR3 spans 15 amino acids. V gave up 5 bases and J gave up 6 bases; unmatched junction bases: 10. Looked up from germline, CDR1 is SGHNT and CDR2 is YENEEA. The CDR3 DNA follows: TGTGCCAGCAGCCCCCAGACTAGCAAGCGCAATGAGCAGTTCTTC. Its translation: CASSPQTSKRNEQFF. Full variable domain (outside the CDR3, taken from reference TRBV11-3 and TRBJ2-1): EAGVVQSPRYKIIEKKQPVAFWCNPISGHNTLYWYLQNLGQGPELLIRYENEEAVDDSQLPKDRFSAERLKGVDSTLKIQPAELGDSAVYLCASSPQTSKRNEQFFGPGTRLTVL.

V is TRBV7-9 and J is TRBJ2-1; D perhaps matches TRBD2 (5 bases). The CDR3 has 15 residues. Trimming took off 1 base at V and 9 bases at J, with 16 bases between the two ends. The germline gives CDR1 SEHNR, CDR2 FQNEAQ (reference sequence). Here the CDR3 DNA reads TGTGCCAGCAGCTTAGATCTGGCGGACTTAGGTGAGCAGTTCTTC. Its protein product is CASSLDLADLGEQFF.

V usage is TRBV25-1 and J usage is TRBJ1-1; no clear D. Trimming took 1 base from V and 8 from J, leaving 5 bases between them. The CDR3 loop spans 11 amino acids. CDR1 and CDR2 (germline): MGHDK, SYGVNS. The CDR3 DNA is TGTGCCAGCAGTGAATTTAAAGAAGCTTTCTTT. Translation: CASSEFKEAFF.